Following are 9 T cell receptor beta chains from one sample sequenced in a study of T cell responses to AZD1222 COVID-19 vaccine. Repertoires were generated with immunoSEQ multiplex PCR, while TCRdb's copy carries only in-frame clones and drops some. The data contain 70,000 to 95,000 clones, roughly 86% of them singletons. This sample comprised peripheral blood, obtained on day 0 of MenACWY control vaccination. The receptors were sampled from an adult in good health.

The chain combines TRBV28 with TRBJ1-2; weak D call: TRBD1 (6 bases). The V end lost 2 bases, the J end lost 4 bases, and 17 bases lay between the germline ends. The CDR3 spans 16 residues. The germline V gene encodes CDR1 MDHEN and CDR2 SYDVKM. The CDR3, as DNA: TGTGCCAGCAGTTTACCGGGGGCCTATCTCATCTATGGCTACACCTTC. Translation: CASSLPGAYLIYGYTF.

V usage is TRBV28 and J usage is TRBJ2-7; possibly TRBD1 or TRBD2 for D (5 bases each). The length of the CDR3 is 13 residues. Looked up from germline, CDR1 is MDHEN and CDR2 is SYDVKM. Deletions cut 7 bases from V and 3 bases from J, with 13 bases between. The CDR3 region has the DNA TGTGCCAGCATAGACTCAGGGAGCTACGAGCAGTACTTC. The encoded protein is CASIDSGSYEQYF.

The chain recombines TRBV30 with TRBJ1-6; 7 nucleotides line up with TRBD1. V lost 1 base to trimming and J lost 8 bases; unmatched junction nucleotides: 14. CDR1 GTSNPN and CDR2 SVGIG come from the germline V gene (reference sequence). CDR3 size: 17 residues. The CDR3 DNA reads TGTGCCTGGAGTGCCCTTTTCGGGACAGCAGATTATTCACCCCTCCACTTT. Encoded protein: CAWSALFGTADYSPLHF.

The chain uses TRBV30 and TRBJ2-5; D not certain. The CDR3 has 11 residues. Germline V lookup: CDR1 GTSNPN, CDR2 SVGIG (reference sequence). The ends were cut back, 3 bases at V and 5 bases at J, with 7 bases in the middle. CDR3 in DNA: TGTGCCTGGAGATTAGACGAGACCCAGTACTTC. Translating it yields CAWRLDETQYF.

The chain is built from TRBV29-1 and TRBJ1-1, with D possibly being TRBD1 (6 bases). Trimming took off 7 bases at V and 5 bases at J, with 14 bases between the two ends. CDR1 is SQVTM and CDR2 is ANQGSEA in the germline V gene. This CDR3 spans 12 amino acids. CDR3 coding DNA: TGCAGCGCGGGGGCAGGTGAGACTGAAGCTTTCTTT. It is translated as CSAGAGETEAFF. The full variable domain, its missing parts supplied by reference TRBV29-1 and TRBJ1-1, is SAVISQKPSRDICQRGTSLTIQCQVDSQVTMMFWYRQQPGQSLTLIATANQGSEATYESGFVIDKFPISRPNLTFSTLTVSNMSPEDSSIYLCSAGAGETEAFFGQGTRLTVV.

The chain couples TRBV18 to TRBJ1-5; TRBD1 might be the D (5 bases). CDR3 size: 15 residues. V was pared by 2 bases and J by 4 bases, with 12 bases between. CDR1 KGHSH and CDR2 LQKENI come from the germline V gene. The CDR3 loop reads CASSPEGLLNQPQHF. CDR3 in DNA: TGTGCCAGCTCACCAGAGGGGTTGCTAAATCAGCCCCAGCATTTT.

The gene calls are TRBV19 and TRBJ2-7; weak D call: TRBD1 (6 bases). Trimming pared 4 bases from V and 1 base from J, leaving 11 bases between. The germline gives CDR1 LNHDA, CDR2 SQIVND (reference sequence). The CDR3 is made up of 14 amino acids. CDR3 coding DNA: TGTGCCAGTAGTACGGTAGGGGGTTCCTACGAGCAGTACTTC. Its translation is CASSTVGGSYEQYF.

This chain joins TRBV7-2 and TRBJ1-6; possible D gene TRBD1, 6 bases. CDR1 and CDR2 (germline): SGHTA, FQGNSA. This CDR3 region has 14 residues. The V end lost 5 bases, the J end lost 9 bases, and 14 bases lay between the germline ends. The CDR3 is CASSHGQMGSPLHF. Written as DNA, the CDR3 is TGTGCCAGCAGCCATGGACAGATGGGTTCACCCCTCCACTTT.

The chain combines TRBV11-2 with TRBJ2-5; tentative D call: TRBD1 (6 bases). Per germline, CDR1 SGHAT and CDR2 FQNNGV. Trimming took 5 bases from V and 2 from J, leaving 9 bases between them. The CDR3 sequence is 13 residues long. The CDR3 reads CASSGQIQETQYF. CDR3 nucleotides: TGTGCCAGCAGCGGACAGATTCAAGAGACCCAGTACTTC. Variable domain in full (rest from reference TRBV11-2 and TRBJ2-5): EAGVAQSPRYKIIEKRQSVAFWCNPISGHATLYWYQQILGQGPKLLIQFQNNGVVDDSQLPKDRFSAERLKGVDSTLKIQPAKLEDSAVYLCASSGQIQETQYFGPGTRLLVL.